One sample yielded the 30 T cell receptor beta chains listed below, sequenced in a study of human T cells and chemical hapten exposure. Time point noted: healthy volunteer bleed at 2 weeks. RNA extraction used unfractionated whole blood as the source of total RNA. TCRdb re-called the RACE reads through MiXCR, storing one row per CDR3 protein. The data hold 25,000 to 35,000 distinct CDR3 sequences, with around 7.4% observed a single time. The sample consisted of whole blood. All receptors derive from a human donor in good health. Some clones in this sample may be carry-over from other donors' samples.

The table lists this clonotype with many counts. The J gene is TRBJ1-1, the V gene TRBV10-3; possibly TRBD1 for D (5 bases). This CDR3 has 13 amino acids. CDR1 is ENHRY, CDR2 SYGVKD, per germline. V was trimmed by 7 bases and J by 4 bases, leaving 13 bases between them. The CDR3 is CAITPREGTEAFF. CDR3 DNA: TGTGCCATCACCCCCAGGGAGGGCACTGAAGCTTTCTTT.

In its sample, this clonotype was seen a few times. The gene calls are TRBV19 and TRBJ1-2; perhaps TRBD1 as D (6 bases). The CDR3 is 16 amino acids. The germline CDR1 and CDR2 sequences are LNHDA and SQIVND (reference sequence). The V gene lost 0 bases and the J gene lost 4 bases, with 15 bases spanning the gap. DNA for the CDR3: TGTGCCAGTAGTATAGAGGCTTGGGACACCAGCTATGGCTACACCTTC. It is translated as CASSIEAWDTSYGYTF.

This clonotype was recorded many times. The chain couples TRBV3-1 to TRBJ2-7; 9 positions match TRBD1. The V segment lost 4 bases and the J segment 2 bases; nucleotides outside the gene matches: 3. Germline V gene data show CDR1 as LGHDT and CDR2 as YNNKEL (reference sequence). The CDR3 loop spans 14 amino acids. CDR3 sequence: CASSPGQGPYEQYF. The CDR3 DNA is TGTGCCAGCAGCCCGGGACAGGGTCCCTACGAGCAGTACTTC.

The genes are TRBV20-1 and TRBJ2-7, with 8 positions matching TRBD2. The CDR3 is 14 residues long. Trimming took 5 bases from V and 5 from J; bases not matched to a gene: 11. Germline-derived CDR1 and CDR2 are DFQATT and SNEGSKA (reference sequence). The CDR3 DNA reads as TGCAGTGCTGCCATAGGTAGCGGGAAACACGAGCAGTACTTC. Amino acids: CSAAIGSGKHEQYF.

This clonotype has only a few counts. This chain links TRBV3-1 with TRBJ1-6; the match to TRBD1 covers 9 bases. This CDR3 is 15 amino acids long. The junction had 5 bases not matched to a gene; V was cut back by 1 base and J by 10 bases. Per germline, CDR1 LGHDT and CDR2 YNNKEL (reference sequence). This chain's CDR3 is CASSQVGTGRSPLHF. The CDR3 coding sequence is TGTGCCAGCAGCCAAGTTGGGACAGGGCGGTCACCCCTCCACTTT. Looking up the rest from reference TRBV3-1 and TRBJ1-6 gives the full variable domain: DTAVSQTPKYLVTQMGNDKSIKCEQNLGHDTMYWYKQDSKKFLKIMFSYNNKELIINETVPNRFSPKSPDKAHLNLHINSLELGDSAVYFCASSQVGTGRSPLHFGNGTRLTVT.

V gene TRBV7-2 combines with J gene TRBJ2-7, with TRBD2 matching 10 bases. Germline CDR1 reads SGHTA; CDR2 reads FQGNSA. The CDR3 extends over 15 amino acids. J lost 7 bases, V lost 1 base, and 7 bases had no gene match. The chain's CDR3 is CASSLETAGGREQYF. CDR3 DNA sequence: TGTGCCAGCAGCTTAGAAACAGCGGGAGGGCGGGAGCAGTACTTC.

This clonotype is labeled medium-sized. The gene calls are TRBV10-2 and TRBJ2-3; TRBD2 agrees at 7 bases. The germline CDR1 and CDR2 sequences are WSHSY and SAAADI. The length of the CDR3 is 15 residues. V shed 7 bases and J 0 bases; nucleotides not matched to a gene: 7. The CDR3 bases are TGCGCCAGCAAAGGTCTAGCGGAGAGCACAGATACGCAGTATTTT. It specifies CASKGLAESTDTQYF.

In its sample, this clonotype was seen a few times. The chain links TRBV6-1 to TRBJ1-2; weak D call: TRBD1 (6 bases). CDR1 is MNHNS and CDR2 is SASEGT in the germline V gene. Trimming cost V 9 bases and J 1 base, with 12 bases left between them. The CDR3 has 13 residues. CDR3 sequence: CASRDILNYGYTF. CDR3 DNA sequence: TGTGCCAGTCGGGACATCCTTAACTATGGCTACACCTTC.

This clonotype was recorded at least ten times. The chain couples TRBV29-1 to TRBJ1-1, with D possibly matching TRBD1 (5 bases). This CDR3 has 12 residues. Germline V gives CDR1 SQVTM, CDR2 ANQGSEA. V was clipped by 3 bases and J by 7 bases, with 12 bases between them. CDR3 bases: TGCAGCGTTGATGAAAAGGGGCATGAAGCTTTCTTT. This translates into CSVDEKGHEAFF.

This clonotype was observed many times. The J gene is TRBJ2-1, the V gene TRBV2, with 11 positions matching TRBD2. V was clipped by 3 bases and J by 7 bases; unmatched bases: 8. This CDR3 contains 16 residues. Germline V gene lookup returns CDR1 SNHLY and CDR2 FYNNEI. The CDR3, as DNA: TGTGCCAGCAGTGACCCAACTAGCGGGAGTGATAATGAGCAGTTCTTC. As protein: CASSDPTSGSDNEQFF. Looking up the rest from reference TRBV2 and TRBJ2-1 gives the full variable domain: EPEVTQTPSHQVTQMGQEVILRCVPISNHLYFYWYRQILGQKVEFLVSFYNNEISEKSEIFDDQFSVERPDGSNFTLKIRSTKLEDSAMYFCASSDPTSGSDNEQFFGPGTRLTVL.

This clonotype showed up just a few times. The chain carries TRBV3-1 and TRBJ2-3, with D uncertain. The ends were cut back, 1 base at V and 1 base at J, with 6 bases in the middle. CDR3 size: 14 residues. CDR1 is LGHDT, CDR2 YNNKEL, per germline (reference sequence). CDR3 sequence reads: CASSQGLGTDTQYF. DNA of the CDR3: TGTGCCAGCAGCCAAGGACTGGGCACAGATACGCAGTATTTT.

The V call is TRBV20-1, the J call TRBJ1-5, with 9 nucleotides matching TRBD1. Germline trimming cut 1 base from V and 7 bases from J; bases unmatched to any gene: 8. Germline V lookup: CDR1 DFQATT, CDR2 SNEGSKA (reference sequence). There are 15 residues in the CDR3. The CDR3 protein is CSARAPTGGRQPQHF. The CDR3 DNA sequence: TGCAGTGCTAGAGCCCCAACAGGGGGCAGACAGCCCCAGCATTTT.

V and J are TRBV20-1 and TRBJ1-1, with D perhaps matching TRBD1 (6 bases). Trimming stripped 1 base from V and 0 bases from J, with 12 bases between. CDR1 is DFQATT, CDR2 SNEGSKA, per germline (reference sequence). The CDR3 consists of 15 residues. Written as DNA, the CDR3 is TGCAGTGCTAGAGGAGGGGGTGGGTTGAACACTGAAGCTTTCTTT. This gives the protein CSARGGGGLNTEAFF.

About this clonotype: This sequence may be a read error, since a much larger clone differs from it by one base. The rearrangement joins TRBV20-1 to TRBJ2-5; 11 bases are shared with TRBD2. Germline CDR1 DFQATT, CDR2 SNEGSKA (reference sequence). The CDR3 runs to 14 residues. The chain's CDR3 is CSARLAGGQETQHF. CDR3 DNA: TGCAGTGCTAGACTAGCGGGGGGCCAAGAGACCCAGCACTTC.

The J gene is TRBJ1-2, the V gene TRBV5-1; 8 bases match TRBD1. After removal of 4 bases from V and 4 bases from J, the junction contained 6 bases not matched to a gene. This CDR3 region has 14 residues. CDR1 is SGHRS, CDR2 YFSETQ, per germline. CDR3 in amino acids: CASSPDRGLYGYTF. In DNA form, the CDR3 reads TGCGCCAGCAGCCCCGACAGGGGCCTCTATGGCTACACCTTC.

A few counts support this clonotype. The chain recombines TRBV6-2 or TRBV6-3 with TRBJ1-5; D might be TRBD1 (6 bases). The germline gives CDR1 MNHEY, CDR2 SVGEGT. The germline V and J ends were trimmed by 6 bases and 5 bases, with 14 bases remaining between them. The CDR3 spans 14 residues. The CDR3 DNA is TGTGCCAGCAGCCCCACAGGGAGGGATCAGCCCCAGCATTTT. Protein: CASSPTGRDQPQHF.

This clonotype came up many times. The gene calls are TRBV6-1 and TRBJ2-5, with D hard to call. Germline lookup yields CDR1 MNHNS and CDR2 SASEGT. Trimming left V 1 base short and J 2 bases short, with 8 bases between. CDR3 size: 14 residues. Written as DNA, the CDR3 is TGTGCCAGCAGTGAAGGAACAGATCAAGAGACCCAGTACTTC. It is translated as CASSEGTDQETQYF.

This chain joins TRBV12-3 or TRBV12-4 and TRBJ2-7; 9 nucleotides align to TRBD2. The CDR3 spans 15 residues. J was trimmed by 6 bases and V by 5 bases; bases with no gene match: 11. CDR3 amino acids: CASSPRSGREVEQYF. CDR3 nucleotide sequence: TGTGCCAGCAGTCCTCGTAGCGGGAGAGAAGTCGAGCAGTACTTC.

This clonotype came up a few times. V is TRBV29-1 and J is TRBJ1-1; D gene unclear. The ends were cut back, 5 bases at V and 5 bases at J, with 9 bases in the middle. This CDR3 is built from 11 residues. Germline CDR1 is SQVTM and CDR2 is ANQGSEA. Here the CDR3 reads CSVFGQTEAFF. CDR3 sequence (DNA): TGCAGCGTTTTCGGGCAGACTGAAGCTTTCTTT.

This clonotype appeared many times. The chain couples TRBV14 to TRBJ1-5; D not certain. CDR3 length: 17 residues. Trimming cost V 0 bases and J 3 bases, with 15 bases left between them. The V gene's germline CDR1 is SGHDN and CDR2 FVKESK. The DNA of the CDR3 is TGTGCCAGCAGCCAAGAGATGGAATTCTCGTACAATCAGCCCCAGCATTTT. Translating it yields CASSQEMEFSYNQPQHF.

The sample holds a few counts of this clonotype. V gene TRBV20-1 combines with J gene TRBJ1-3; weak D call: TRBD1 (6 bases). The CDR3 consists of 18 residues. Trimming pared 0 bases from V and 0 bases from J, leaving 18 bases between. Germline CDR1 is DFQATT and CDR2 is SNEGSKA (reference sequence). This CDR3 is CSARDIGGDGSSGNTIYF. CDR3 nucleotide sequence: TGCAGTGCTAGAGATATCGGGGGCGACGGGAGCTCTGGAAACACCATATATTTT.

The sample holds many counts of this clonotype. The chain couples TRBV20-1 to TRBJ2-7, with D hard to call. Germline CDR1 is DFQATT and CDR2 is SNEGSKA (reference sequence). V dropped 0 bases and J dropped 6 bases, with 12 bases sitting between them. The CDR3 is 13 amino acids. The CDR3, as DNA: TGCAGTGCTAGAGATTCTCCGCGAGGCGAGCAGTACTTC. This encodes CSARDSPRGEQYF.

The CDR3 nucleotides read TGTGCCAGCAGCTCCGACAGGTTGGGGACCAGCTCCTACAATGAGCAGTTCTTC. As protein: CASSSDRLGTSSYNEQFF. The rearrangement joins TRBV13 to TRBJ2-1; perhaps TRBD1 as D (6 bases). V lost 4 bases to trimming and J lost 0 bases, with 19 bases between them. The CDR3 is 18 residues long. The germline CDR1 and CDR2 sequences are PRHDT and FYEKMQ (reference sequence).

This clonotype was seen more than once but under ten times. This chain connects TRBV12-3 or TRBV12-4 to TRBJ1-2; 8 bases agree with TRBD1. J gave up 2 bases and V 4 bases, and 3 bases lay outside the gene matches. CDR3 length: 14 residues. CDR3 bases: TGTGCCAGCAGTTACTGGACAGGGAACTATGGCTACACCTTC. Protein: CASSYWTGNYGYTF.

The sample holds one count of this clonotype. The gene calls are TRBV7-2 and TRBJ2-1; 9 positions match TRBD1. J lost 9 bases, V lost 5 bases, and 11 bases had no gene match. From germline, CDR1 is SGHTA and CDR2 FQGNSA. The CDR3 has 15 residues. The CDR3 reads CASSPRRTGGTEQFF. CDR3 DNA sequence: TGTGCCAGCAGCCCTCGCCGTACAGGGGGCACTGAGCAGTTCTTC.

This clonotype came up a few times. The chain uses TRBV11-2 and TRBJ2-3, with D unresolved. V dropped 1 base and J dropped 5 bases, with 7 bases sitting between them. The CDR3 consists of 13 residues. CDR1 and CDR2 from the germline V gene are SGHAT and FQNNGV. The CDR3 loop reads CASSLAPLDTQYF. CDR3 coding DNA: TGTGCCAGCAGCTTAGCGCCTCTAGATACGCAGTATTTT.

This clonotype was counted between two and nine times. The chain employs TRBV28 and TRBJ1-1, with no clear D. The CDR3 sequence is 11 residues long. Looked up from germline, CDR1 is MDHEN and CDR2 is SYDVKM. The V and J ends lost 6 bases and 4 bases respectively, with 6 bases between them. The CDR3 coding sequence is TGTGCCAGCAGATGGGGCACTGAAGCTTTCTTT. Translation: CASRWGTEAFF.

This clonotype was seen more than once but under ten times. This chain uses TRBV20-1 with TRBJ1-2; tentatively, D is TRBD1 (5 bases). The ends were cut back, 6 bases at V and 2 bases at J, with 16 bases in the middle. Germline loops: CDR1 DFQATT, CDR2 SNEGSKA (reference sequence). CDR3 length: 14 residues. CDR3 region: CSAAYGGSNYGYTF. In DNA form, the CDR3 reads TGCAGTGCCGCTTATGGGGGATCAAACTATGGCTACACCTTC.

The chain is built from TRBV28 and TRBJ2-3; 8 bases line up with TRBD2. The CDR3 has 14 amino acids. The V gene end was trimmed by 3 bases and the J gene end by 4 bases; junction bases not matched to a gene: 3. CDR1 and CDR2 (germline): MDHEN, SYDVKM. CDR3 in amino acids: CASSFTGGPDTQYF. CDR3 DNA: TGTGCCAGCAGTTTCACGGGAGGGCCAGATACGCAGTATTTT.

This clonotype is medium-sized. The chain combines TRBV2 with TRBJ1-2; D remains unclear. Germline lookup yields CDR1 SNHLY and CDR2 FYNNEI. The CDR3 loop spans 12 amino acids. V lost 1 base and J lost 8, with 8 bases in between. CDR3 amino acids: CASSEGRAGYTF. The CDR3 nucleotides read TGTGCCAGCAGTGAAGGGCGGGCGGGCTACACCTTC.